One sample yielded the 8 T cell receptor beta chains listed below, sequenced in a study of cytomegalovirus exposure and HLA in healthy donors. The primer mix had 60 Vbeta and 13 Jbeta primers. The assay was immunoSEQ multiplex PCR, and TCRdb's table has in-frame clones only and misses some. The data show over 120,000 clones, under 80% seen once. The specimen was PBMCs. These receptors were collected from a man aged 18 to 35 in good health and CMV-seropositive.

This chain connects TRBV19 to TRBJ1-5; TRBD1 matches at 7 bases. Germline assignment: CDR1 LNHDA and CDR2 SQIVND (reference sequence). Trimming at V came to 5 bases and at J to 5 bases, leaving 9 bases not matched to a gene. The CDR3 totals 15 residues. As DNA, the CDR3 is TGTGCCAGTAGTCTCTCCTGGACAGGCCATCAGCCCCAGCATTTT. Protein sequence: CASSLSWTGHQPQHF.

The chain is built from TRBV28 and TRBJ2-2; 7 bases line up with TRBD1. Unmatched junction bases numbered 2, after V lost 6 bases and J lost 1 base. The germline CDR1 and CDR2 sequences are MDHEN and SYDVKM. CDR3 size: 14 residues. The CDR3 protein is CASRWTGNTGELFF. As DNA, the CDR3 is TGTGCCAGCAGATGGACAGGGAACACCGGGGAGCTGTTTTTT.

This clone was seen a single time. The V call is TRBV7-6, the J call TRBJ1-3; D is possibly TRBD1 (6 bases). This CDR3 contains 16 residues. The V end lost 2 bases, the J end lost 2 bases, and 13 bases lay between the germline ends. Per the germline V gene, CDR1 is SGHVS and CDR2 is FNYEAQ. The CDR3 sequence: CASSLTQGPPGNTIYF. The CDR3 nucleotides read TGTGCCAGCAGCTTAACACAGGGCCCTCCTGGAAACACCATATATTTT.

The V and J genes are TRBV10-2 and TRBJ1-4; the D gene is possibly TRBD1 (5 bases). Trimming shortened V by 6 bases and J by 0 bases, and 8 bases separated the two germline ends. This CDR3 region has 14 residues. Germline CDR1 and CDR2: WSHSY and SAAADI. The CDR3 region is CASRRQTTNEKLFF. CDR3 DNA: TGCGCCAGCAGGCGACAGACAACTAATGAAAAACTGTTTTTT.

Only a few counts were recorded for this clone. V usage is TRBV7-9 and J usage is TRBJ1-4; D is unclear. Germline-derived CDR1 and CDR2 are SEHNR and FQNEAQ (reference sequence). V shed 2 bases and J shed 7 bases, with 14 bases lying between them. This CDR3 comprises 15 residues. The CDR3 spells CASSLQPAGSEKLFF. The DNA of the CDR3 is TGTGCCAGCAGCTTACAGCCCGCTGGGAGTGAAAAACTGTTTTTT.

The CDR3 nucleotides are TGTGCCAGCAGCTCGTCCGGGACTATGGAGCAGTACTTC. This translates into CASSSSGTMEQYF. The gene calls are TRBV11-3 and TRBJ2-7; 7 positions agree with TRBD2. The J segment lost 7 bases and the V segment lost 4 bases, leaving 7 bases of the junction unmatched. This CDR3 comprises 13 residues. Germline V CDR1 and CDR2: SGHNT, YENEEA. The full variable domain, its missing parts supplied by reference TRBV11-3 and TRBJ2-7, is EAGVVQSPRYKIIEKKQPVAFWCNPISGHNTLYWYLQNLGQGPELLIRYENEEAVDDSQLPKDRFSAERLKGVDSTLKIQPAELGDSAVYLCASSSSGTMEQYFGPGTRLTVT.

The J gene is TRBJ2-2, the V gene TRBV7-9; D is possibly TRBD1 (5 bases). Trimming took off 4 bases at V and 7 bases at J, with 10 bases between the two ends. Per germline, CDR1 SEHNR and CDR2 FQNEAQ (reference sequence). The CDR3 extends over 13 amino acids. CDR3 in amino acids: CASSSRDGGELFF. CDR3 sequence (DNA): TGTGCCAGCAGCTCCAGGGATGGCGGGGAGCTGTTTTTT.

J is TRBJ2-7 and V is TRBV5-6; D might be TRBD1 (5 bases). V was clipped by 4 bases and J by 2 bases, with 16 bases between them. The CDR3 runs to 15 residues. Germline V CDR1 and CDR2: SGHDT, YYEEEE. The CDR3 sequence is CASSPGQGYTYEQYF. In DNA form, the CDR3 reads TGTGCCAGCAGCCCGGGCCAGGGCTACACCTACGAGCAGTACTTC.